This T cell receptor (beta chain) emerged from a study of regulatory T cells in long-lasting Graves disease. Library construction for TCR beta used iRepertoire HTBI primers and Arm-PCR of CDR3 regions. From the multiplex PCR reads, TCRdb called clonotypes with MiXCR, one entry per CDR3 protein. Among fewer than 400,000 distinct CDR3 sequences listed, around 20% were seen once. Worth noting for this clonotype: The antigen is undetermined.

Study-level results: Gene preferences differed: TRBV28, TRBJ1-2, TRBJ2-5 in persistent cases.

The V segment lost 3 bases and the J segment 1 base; nucleotides outside the gene matches: 5. CDR1 and CDR2 from the germline V gene are LNHDA and SQIVND (reference sequence). This CDR3 comprises 16 residues. The time point is: persistent/refractory GD, antithyroid drugs over 5 years with positive TRAb. TCR sequences were obtained from RNA taken from PBMCs. The sample here was peripheral blood mononuclear cells (PBMCs), taken when the disease was refractory, from a patient treated with antithyroid drugs. The chain couples TRBV19 to TRBJ1-5; 8 nucleotides agree with TRBD1. The receptor was derived from a female donor with Graves disease. The CDR3 region has the DNA TGTGCCAGTAGTATCGTCCGACAGGGGAGCAATCAGCCCCAGCATTTT. The encoded protein is CASSIVRQGSNQPQHF.